The rows below give T cell receptor beta chains drawn from one sample of a study of T-cell reconstitution after alpha-beta-depleted transplantation in children. Each CDR3 protein gets one entry after TCRdb re-called the PCR reads with MiXCR. Here the sample spans hundreds of thousands of distinct CDR3 sequences, 10% to 15% being singletons. Specimen: PBMCs, mostly from graft donor cells, collected 360 days after TCRalphabeta/CD19-depleted stem cell transplant. Every receptor here comes from a male patient younger than 18 who had a stem cell transplant for acute myeloid leukemia, so the T cells may come from the graft donor. Both conserved end residues are part of each CDR3. D genes are given only for firm matches. Clone sizes are given selectively: once, few, many, or a class where the clone is expanded.

clone size,D gene,J gene,V gene,CDR3 DNA,CDR3 protein
.,TRBD2,TRBJ2-3,TRBV7-2,TGTGCCAGCAGCTTAGCCCCCGGGGGGGGGACAGATACGCAGTATTTT,CASSLAPGGGTDTQYF
many,TRBD2,TRBJ2-3,TRBV5-4,TGTGCCAGCAGCTTGACTAGCGGGAAGCTCATGGCCACCACAGATACGCAGTATTTT,CASSLTSGKLMATTDTQYF
many,TRBD1,TRBJ2-3,TRBV28,TGTGCCAGCAGTCCCAGGGGGCAAGGGGACACAGATACGCAGTATTTT,CASSPRGQGDTDTQYF
.,TRBD1,TRBJ2-7,TRBV29-1,TGCAGCGTGGACGGGACAGGTCATCCCTACGAGCAGTACTTC,CSVDGTGHPYEQYF
few,TRBD2,TRBJ2-7,TRBV14,TGTGCCAGCAGCCAAGAGTTAGGTTTGCTACGAGCGGGACAGCAGTACTTC,CASSQELGLLRAGQQYF
few,TRBD1,TRBJ2-7,TRBV15,TGTGCCACCAGCAGAGATTTCTCGACAGGGGCTACCTACGAGCAGTACTTC,CATSRDFSTGATYEQYF
many,.,TRBJ2-4,TRBV12-3/TRBV12-4,TGTGCCAGCACCCCTGGGGTGTCCAGAAACATTCAGTACTTC,CASTPGVSRNIQYF
.,.,TRBJ2-3,TRBV4-3,TGCGCCAGCAGCCAAGCGGCAGTAAGCACAGATACGCAGTATTTT,CASSQAAVSTDTQYF
.,TRBD2,TRBJ2-2,TRBV5-1,TGCGCCAGCAGCTTGGAGGTACTAGCGGGAGAAACCGGGGAGCTGTTTTTT,CASSLEVLAGETGELFF
.,TRBD2,TRBJ2-3,TRBV5-1,TGCGCCAGCGGAATAGCGGGAGGAACCACAGATACGCAGTATTTT,CASGIAGGTTDTQYF
many,TRBD1,TRBJ2-1,TRBV5-8,TGTGCCAGCAGCTTACCGGGACAGCCTACATATGAGCAGTTCTTC,CASSLPGQPTYEQFF
few,TRBD1,TRBJ2-7,TRBV5-1,TGCGCCAGCAGCTCCGGGACAGGGATTAAAGCTTTCTACGAGCAGTACTTC,CASSSGTGIKAFYEQYF
.,.,TRBJ2-5,TRBV21-1,TGTGCCAGCAGCAAAGGCTTTGCGAGCGGAAGGACGGGAGAGACCCAGTACTTC,CASSKGFASGRTGETQYF
few,TRBD2,TRBJ2-3,TRBV3-1,TGTGCCAGCAGCCAAGGGGGGGGAGGTGTAAATACGCAGTATTTT,CASSQGGGGVNTQYF
.,TRBD2,TRBJ2-2,TRBV5-1,TGCGCCAGCAGCTTGGCGGCTAGCGGGATCACCGGGGAGCTGTTTTTT,CASSLAASGITGELFF
few,.,TRBJ2-7,TRBV29-1,TGCAGCGTTCAAGGGGCCCCGAGGGGCTACGAGCAGTACTTC,CSVQGAPRGYEQYF
.,.,TRBJ2-4,TRBV20-1,TGCAGTGCTCGAGTCGGGAACATTCAGTACTTC,CSARVGNIQYF
many,TRBD1,TRBJ2-7,TRBV29-1,TGCAGCGCCCGGGACAGGGAGTACGAGCAGTACTTC,CSARDREYEQYF
many,.,TRBJ2-1,TRBV24-1,TGTGCCACCAGGGATTTGCCTCCTAGCGAAGGAGATGAGCAGTTCTTC,CATRDLPPSEGDEQFF
.,TRBD2,TRBJ2-7,TRBV20-1,TGCAGTGCTAGAGGACTAGGACTAGCGGGAGGGCCATACGAGCAGTACTTC,CSARGLGLAGGPYEQYF
many,.,TRBJ1-2,TRBV29-1,TGCAGACCAGGGGCATACAAGGGGGGCGCTGATTATGGCTACACCTTC,CRPGAYKGGADYGYTF
many,TRBD1,TRBJ2-7,TRBV29-1,TGCAGCGCCCAGGGGGACAGGGGCTACGAGCAGTACTTC,CSAQGDRGYEQYF
.,.,TRBJ2-5,TRBV12-3/TRBV12-4,TGTGCCAGCAGTCCTAGGGACTTGGGGGGCACCCAGTACTTC,CASSPRDLGGTQYF
.,.,TRBJ2-7,TRBV7-9,TGTGCCATCAGCACCACAGTCCTCTACGAGCAGTACTTC,CAISTTVLYEQYF
few,.,TRBJ1-5,TRBV20-1,TGCAGTGCGGGGCTCGATCAGCCCCAGCATTTT,CSAGLDQPQHF
once,TRBD1,TRBJ2-7,TRBV24-1,TGTGCCACCAGTCAGGACAGGGGCGACGAGCAGTACTTC,CATSQDRGDEQYF
.,TRBD1,TRBJ1-5,TRBV27,TGTGCCAGCAGTCCACAGGGGGCGTTTCAGCCCCAGCATTTT,CASSPQGAFQPQHF
many,TRBD2,TRBJ2-2,TRBV7-8,TGTGCCAGCCCCTTAGCGGGGGGGCGCGGGAACACCGGGGAGCTGTTTTTT,CASPLAGGRGNTGELFF
.,.,TRBJ2-1,TRBV7-3,TGTGCCAGCAGCTTAGTCCCTACTAGAATCGGTTGGTACAATGAGCAGTTCTTC,CASSLVPTRIGWYNEQFF
many,TRBD1,TRBJ1-2,TRBV29-1,TGCAGCGTTGAGAAACCCGGGACAGTCTATGGCTACACCTTC,CSVEKPGTVYGYTF
.,.,TRBJ2-2,TRBV7-9,TGTGCCAGCAGCTTAGCGTTGATACACGGGGAGCTGTTTTTT,CASSLALIHGELFF
.,.,TRBJ2-3,TRBV12-3/TRBV12-4,TGTGCCAGCAGTCAAGATAATCATACGCAGTATTTT,CASSQDNHTQYF
few,.,TRBJ1-1,TRBV29-1,TGCAGCGTGGGGAGGGGGGCGAGGGCTGAAGCTTTCTTT,CSVGRGARAEAFF
.,.,TRBJ1-4,TRBV20-1,TGCAGTGGTCGGGCAAGGGGAAAGGAAAAACTGTTTTTT,CSGRARGKEKLFF
many,.,TRBJ2-7,TRBV7-2,TGTGCCAGCAGCTTCTGGACAGAGGGCTACGAGCAGTACTTC,CASSFWTEGYEQYF
.,TRBD2,TRBJ2-7,TRBV28,TGTGCCAGCAGTTTTGTGACTAGCGATTCCTACGAGCAGTACTTC,CASSFVTSDSYEQYF
few,TRBD2,TRBJ2-7,TRBV27,TGTGCCAGCAGTTTATGGGCGGGAGTGAGCGAGCAGTACTTC,CASSLWAGVSEQYF
.,TRBD2,TRBJ2-3,TRBV7-2,TGTGCCAGCAGCCCAACGACTAGCGCACGCACAGATACGCAGTATTTT,CASSPTTSARTDTQYF
many,.,TRBJ2-4,TRBV2,TGTGCCAGCAATTGGTCAGGTCGGGACATTCAGTACTTC,CASNWSGRDIQYF
few,TRBD2,TRBJ2-3,TRBV3-1,TGTGCCAGCAGCCAAGAACGACTAGCCGGAGGCTCTAGCACAGATACGCAGTATTTT,CASSQERLAGGSSTDTQYF
few,TRBD2,TRBJ2-3,TRBV10-3,TGTGCCATCAGGACTAGCGGGGACGCCACAGATACGCAGTATTTT,CAIRTSGDATDTQYF
.,.,TRBJ1-6,TRBV21-1,TGTGCCAGCAGCAAGGACAGGGGTCATAATTCACCCCTCCACTTT,CASSKDRGHNSPLHF
.,TRBD2,TRBJ2-2,TRBV27,TGTGCCAGCAGTTTCCGCTCGACTAGCGCGAGACGTACCGGGGAGCTGTTTTTT,CASSFRSTSARRTGELFF
few,.,TRBJ2-3,TRBV6-5,TGTGCCAGCAGTTACCGGGGGCGAATAGGCACAGATACGCAGTATTTT,CASSYRGRIGTDTQYF
few,.,TRBJ2-2,TRBV6-5,TGTGCCAGCAGTTACCTTCTTCGCACCGGGGAGCTGTTTTTT,CASSYLLRTGELFF
.,TRBD1,TRBJ1-1,TRBV6-5,TGTGCCAGCAGTTCAGGGGGAAGGGCTGAAGCTTTCTTT,CASSSGGRAEAFF
few,.,TRBJ2-5,TRBV28,TGTGCCAGCAGTTCGGTATCAGGGACAAAGACCCAGTACTTC,CASSSVSGTKTQYF
many,TRBD1,TRBJ1-2,TRBV12-3/TRBV12-4,TGTGCCAGCAGTTTCGGGACAGGGGGCTCGGGCTACACCTTC,CASSFGTGGSGYTF
.,.,TRBJ1-1,TRBV20-1,TGCAGTGCTAGCGACTGGGGGGGCGCCATGAACACTGAAGCTTTCTTT,CSASDWGGAMNTEAFF